This TCR beta chain was sequenced during a study of PD-L1 blockade in urothelial cancer. TCRdb keeps only in-frame clones here, not all; method: immunoSEQ multiplex PCR. Altogether about 110,000 clones are present, approximately 86% being singletons, with the ten largest covering 2% to 3%. A total of 1 to 8 samples per patient were collected pretreatment and on-treatment. V gave up 4 bases and J gave up 1 base; unmatched junction bases: 4. Per the germline V gene, CDR1 is SGHNT and CDR2 is YYREEE (reference sequence). The CDR3 has 15 residues. The starting material was PBMCs, obtained around atezolizumab (anti-PD-L1) treatment. This TCR was sampled from a man aged 50 to 59 with urothelial cancer. V usage is TRBV5-4 and J usage is TRBJ1-5; 8 positions agree with TRBD1. CDR3: CASSPGQGSNQPQHF. Written as DNA, the CDR3 is TGTGCCAGCAGCCCAGGACAGGGAAGCAATCAGCCCCAGCATTTT.